A selection of T cell receptor beta chains follows, all from one sample in a study of cytomegalovirus exposure and HLA in healthy donors. Only in-frame clones appear in the TCRdb table, and some are missing; sequencing was by immunoSEQ multiplex PCR. The table includes around 200,000 clones, around 85% detected once. Sequenced material: PBMCs. Receptor source: a woman aged 50 to 60 in good health and CMV-seronegative. Each CDR3 is given with its conserved first and last residue. Fields, in order: V gene, J gene, CDR3 protein.

TRBV28	TRBJ2-2	CASRERNSELFF
TRBV27	TRBJ1-1	CASSPRQRTGEAFF
TRBV27	TRBJ2-7	CASRAGRSYEQYF
TRBV27	TRBJ1-2	CASSLSSIPGGAYYGYTF
TRBV7-6	TRBJ2-7	CASSLMVGGSYEQYF
TRBV19	TRBJ1-1	CASSIARESMNTEAFF
TRBV27	TRBJ2-1	CASSPDRAPYNEQFF
TRBV7-2	TRBJ2-5	CASSFEVTETQYF
TRBV14	TRBJ2-1	CASSQRTSGYNEQFF
TRBV6-6	TRBJ2-7	CASSGGPLDQYF
TRBV5-1	TRBJ1-1	CASSLGANTEAFF
TRBV19	TRBJ1-5	CASNGGPSPLRNQPQHF
TRBV30	TRBJ1-1	CAWSVQVDTEAFF
TRBV7-9	TRBJ1-5	CASSRGRSSNQPQHF
TRBV9	TRBJ1-5	CASSAHTNQPQHF
TRBV28	TRBJ2-7	CASSRRTSGRSYEQYF
TRBV28	TRBJ1-4	CASSLSGARLGKLFF
TRBV7-2	TRBJ1-4	CASSPWGGGGEKLFF
TRBV28	TRBJ1-2	CASSLLPVTNYGYTF
TRBV7-9	TRBJ1-2	CASSLGELYGYTF
TRBV30	TRBJ2-7	CAWMTSGRRYSYEQYF
TRBV4-3	TRBJ1-1	CASSQDEGGDTEAFF
TRBV28	TRBJ2-7	CGRAGINWCFYEQYF
TRBV5-1	TRBJ2-5	CASFRRQGEETQYF
TRBV5-4	TRBJ1-1	CASSLGRGSATEAFF
TRBV12-5	TRBJ2-1	CASGTGTSGRNEQFF